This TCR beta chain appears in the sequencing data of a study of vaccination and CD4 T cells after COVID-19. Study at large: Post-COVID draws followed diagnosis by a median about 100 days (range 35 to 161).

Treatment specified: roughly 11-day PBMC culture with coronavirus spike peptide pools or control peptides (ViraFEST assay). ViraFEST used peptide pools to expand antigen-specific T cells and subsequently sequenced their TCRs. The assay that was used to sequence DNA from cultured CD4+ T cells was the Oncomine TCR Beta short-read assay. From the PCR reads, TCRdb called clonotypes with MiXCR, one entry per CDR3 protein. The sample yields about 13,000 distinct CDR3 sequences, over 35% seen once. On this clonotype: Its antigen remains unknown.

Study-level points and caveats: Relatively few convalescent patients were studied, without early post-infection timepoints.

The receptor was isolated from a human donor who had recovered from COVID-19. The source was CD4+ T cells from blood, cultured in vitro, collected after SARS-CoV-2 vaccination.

The CDR3 DNA is TGTGCCAGCAGTCTCGCTAGCGGGAGACGGGACACAGATACGCAGTATTTT. This encodes CASSLASGRRDTDTQYF. The chain uses TRBV25-1 and TRBJ2-3; 10 bases line up with TRBD2. The CDR3 runs 17 residues. Germline CDR1 reads MGHDK; CDR2 reads SYGVNS. V was clipped by 5 bases and J by 2 bases; unmatched bases: 10. Full variable domain (rest looked up from reference TRBV25-1 and TRBJ2-3): EADIYQTPRYLVIGTGKKITLECSQTMGHDKMYWYQQDPGMELHLIHYSYGVNSTEKGDLSSESTVSRIRTEHFPLTLESARPSHTSQYLCASSLASGRRDTDTQYFGPGTRLTVL.